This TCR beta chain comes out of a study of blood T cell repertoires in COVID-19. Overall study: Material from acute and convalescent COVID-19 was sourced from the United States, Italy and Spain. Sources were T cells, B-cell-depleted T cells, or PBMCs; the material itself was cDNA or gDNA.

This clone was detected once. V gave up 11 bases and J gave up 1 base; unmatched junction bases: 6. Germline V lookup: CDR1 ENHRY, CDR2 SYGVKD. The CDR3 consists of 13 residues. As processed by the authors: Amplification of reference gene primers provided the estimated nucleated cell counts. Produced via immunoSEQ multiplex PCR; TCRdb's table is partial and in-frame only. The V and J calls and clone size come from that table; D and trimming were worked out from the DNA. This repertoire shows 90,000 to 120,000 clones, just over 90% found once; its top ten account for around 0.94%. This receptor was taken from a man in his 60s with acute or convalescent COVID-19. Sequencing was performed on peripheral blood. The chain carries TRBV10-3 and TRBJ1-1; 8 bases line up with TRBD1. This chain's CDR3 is CAVGTGRNTEAFF. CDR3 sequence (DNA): TGTGCCGTAGGGACAGGACGGAACACTGAAGCTTTCTTT.